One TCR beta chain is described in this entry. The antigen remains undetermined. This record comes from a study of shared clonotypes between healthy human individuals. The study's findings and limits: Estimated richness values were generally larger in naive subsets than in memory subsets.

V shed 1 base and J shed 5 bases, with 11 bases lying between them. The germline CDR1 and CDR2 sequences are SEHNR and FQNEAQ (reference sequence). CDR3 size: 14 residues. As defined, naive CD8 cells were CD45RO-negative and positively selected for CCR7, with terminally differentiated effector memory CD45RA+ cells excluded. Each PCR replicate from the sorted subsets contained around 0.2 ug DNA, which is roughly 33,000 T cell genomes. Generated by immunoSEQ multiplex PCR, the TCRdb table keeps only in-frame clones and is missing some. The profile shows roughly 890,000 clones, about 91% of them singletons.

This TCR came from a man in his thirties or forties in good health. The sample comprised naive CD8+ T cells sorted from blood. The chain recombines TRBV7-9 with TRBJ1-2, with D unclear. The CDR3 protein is CASSLDNAYYGYTF. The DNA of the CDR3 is TGTGCCAGCAGCTTAGATAATGCCTATTATGGCTACACCTTC.